A single T cell receptor beta chain is shown here with its context. Its antigen is currently unknown. The protocol was immunoSEQ multiplex PCR, while the TCRdb copy is restricted to in-frame clones and leaves out a portion. This table holds roughly 60,000 clones, roughly two thirds found once. This entry comes from a study of vaccination effects on CD4 cells after COVID-19. Across the study: Each participant was given two doses of one vaccine (BNT162b2 or mRNA-1273).

The ends lost 5 bases at V and 3 bases at J; junction bases unmatched: 7. In germline, CDR1 is LNHDA, CDR2 SQIVND (reference sequence). The CDR3 spans 14 residues. Peptide-pool stimulation followed by sequencing identified expanded antigen-specific CD4+ clonotypes in the ViraFEST assay. Once cultured for more than nine days, the cells underwent separation to obtain CD4+ T cells. Vaccinated participants had no history of SARS-CoV-2 infection and tested negative for nucleocapsid antibodies. The chain has TRBV19 and TRBJ2-7; 7 bases align to TRBD2. This sequence originates from a human donor who received a COVID-19 vaccine. This specimen consisted of CD4+ T cells from PBMCs cultured with SARS-CoV-2 spike peptides, obtained before COVID-19 vaccination. The CDR3 sequence is CASSPPGTNYEQYF. CDR3 DNA sequence: TGTGCCAGTAGTCCCCCCGGGACTAACTACGAGCAGTACTTC.